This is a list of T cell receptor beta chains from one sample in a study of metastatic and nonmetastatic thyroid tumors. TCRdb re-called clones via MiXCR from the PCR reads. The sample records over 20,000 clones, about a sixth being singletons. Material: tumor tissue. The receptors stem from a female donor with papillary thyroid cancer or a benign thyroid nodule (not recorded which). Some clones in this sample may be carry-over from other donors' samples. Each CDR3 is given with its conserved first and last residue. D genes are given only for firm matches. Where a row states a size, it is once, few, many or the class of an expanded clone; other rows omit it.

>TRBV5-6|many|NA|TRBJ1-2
TGTGCCAGCAGCCTACATCCGGCGGGGGGCGCGGGGTGGGGCTACACCTTC
CASSLHPAGGAGWGYTF
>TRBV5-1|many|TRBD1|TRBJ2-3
TGCGCCAGCAGCTTGGTGACAGGGGGCAGCACAGATACGCAGTATTTT
CASSLVTGGSTDTQYF
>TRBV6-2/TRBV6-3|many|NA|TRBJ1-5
TGTGCCAGCAGGGAAACAGAGATCATCAATCAGCCCCAGCATTTT
CASRETEIINQPQHF
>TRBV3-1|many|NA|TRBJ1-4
TGTGCCAGCAGCCAACGGCGGACTAATGAAAAACTGTTTTTT
CASSQRRTNEKLFF
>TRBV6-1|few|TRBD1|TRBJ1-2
TGTGCCAGCAGTTCAACCGGACAGGCCTATGGCTACACCTTC
CASSSTGQAYGYTF
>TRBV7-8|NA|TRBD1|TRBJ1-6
TGTGCCAGCACCACGGACAGGTTCACTAATAATTCACCCCTCCACTTT
CASTTDRFTNNSPLHF
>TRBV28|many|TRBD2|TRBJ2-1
TGTGCCAGCAGTCCCCGGACTAGATATAGTGAGCAGTTCTTC
CASSPRTRYSEQFF
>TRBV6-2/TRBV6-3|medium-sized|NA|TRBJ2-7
TGTGCCAGCAGGAGGACTACCCTATTGGAGCAGTACTTC
CASRRTTLLEQYF
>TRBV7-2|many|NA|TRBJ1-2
TGTGCCAGCAGCTTAGTTTCGCATTATGGCTACACCTTC
CASSLVSHYGYTF
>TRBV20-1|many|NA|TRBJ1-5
TGCAGTGCTAGAGGACACGATAATCAGCCCCAGCATTTT
CSARGHDNQPQHF
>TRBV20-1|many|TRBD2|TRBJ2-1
TGCAGTGCTATCGGGACTAGCGGTTACAATGAGCAGTTCTTC
CSAIGTSGYNEQFF
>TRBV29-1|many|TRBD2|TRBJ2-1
TGCAGCGTTGAGACTAGCGGGCAGATCTACAATGAGCAGTTCTTC
CSVETSGQIYNEQFF
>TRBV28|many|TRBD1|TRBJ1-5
TGTGCCAGCAGTACCTTTTCAGGGGGATATAGCAATCAGCCCCAGCATTTT
CASSTFSGGYSNQPQHF
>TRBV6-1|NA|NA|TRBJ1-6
TGTGCCAGCAGTGGGGGCGGGCACTTTAATTCACCCCTCCACTTT
CASSGGGHFNSPLHF
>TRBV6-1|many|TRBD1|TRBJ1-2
TGTGCCAGCAGTCTTCACAGGGGGCGCGACTATGGCTACACCTTC
CASSLHRGRDYGYTF
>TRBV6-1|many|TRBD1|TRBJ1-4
TGTGCCAGCAGTTCGAACCTTCCAGGGGGCGGGAGGGAAAAACTGTTTTTT
CASSSNLPGGGREKLFF
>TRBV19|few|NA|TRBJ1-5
TGTGCCAGTGGTGCCCGGACTCGTCAGCCCCAGCATTTT
CASGARTRQPQHF
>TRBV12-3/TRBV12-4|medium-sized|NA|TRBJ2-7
TGTGCCAGCAGAAAACCCGGGACATCCTACGAGCAGTACTTC
CASRKPGTSYEQYF
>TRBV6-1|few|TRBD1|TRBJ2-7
TGTGTCAGCAGGAAGACGTGGGACAGCCACTACGAGCACTACTTC
CVSRKTWDSHYEHYF
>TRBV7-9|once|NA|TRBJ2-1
TGTGCCAGCAGCTTGGGCGGGCTCTACAATGAGCAGTTCTTC
CASSLGGLYNEQFF
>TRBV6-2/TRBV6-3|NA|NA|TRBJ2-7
TGTGCCAGTAGCCCGGTGTGGGAATCCTACGAGCAGTACTTC
CASSPVWESYEQYF
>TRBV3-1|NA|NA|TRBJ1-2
TGTGCCAGCAGCCAAGGTGCAGGTGAGGTCAACTATGGCTACACCTTC
CASSQGAGEVNYGYTF
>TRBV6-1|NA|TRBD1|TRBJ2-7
TGTGCCAGCAGTCTAGGTACAGGGGCCCTACCGAGTGAGCAGTACTTC
CASSLGTGALPSEQYF